This TCR beta chain was found in a study of blood T cell repertoires in COVID-19. As handled by the study authors: Counts of nucleated cells, estimated from reference gene primer amplification, were obtained. This table comes from immunoSEQ multiplex PCR, and its TCRdb copy is limited to in-frame clones, with some not included. Clone size and the V and J calls come from that table; the DNA yielded D and trimming. The sample comprises roughly 170,000 clones, more than 75% of which are singletons, and roughly 5.4% rests with the top ten. This clone has a single count. Per germline, CDR1 LGHNA and CDR2 YSLEER. Trimming pared 0 bases from V and 4 bases from J, leaving 14 bases between. The CDR3 covers 16 residues. Seattle participants joined during active infection and were tracked over time.

Sequencing was done on a sample of peripheral blood. The chain links TRBV4-3 to TRBJ2-3; tentatively, D is TRBD2 (7 bases). The clonotype comes from a woman between 45 and 65 years old with COVID-19, enrolled during active disease. The CDR3 reads CASSQESGGAADTQYF. In DNA, the CDR3 is TGCGCCAGCAGCCAAGAGTCTGGGGGGGCGGCAGATACGCAGTATTTT.